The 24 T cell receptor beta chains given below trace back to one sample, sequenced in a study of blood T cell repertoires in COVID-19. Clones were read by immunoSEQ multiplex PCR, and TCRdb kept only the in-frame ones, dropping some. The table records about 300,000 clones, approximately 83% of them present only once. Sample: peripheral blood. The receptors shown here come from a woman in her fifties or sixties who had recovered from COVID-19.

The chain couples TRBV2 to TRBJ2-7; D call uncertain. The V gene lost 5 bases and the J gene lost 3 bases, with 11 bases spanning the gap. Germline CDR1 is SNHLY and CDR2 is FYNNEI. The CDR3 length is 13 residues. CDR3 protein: CASSRLGDYEQYF. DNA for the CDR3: TGTGCCAGCAGTCGGTTGGGCGACTACGAGCAGTACTTC.

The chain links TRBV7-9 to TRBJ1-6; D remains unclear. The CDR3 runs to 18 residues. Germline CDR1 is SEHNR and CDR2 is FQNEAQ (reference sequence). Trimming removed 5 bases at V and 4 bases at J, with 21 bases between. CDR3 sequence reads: CASSPTSISGEYNSPLHF. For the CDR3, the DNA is TGTGCCAGCAGCCCAACCAGTATTTCGGGAGAATATAATTCACCCCTCCACTTT.

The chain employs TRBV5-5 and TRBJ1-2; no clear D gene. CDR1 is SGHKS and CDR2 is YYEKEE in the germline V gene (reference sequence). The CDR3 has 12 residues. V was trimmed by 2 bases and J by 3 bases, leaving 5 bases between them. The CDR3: CASSFRDYGYTF. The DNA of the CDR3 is TGTGCCAGCAGCTTCCGGGACTATGGCTACACCTTC.

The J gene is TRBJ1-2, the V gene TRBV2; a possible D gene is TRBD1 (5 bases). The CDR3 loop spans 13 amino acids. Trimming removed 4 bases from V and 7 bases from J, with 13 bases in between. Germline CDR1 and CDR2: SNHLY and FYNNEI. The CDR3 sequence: CASSVAGIRGYTF. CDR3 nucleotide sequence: TGTGCCAGCAGTGTTGCAGGGATTCGTGGCTACACCTTC. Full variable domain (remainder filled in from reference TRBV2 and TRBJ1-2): EPEVTQTPSHQVTQMGQEVILRCVPISNHLYFYWYRQILGQKVEFLVSFYNNEISEKSEIFDDQFSVERPDGSNFTLKIRSTKLEDSAMYFCASSVAGIRGYTFGSGTRLTVV.

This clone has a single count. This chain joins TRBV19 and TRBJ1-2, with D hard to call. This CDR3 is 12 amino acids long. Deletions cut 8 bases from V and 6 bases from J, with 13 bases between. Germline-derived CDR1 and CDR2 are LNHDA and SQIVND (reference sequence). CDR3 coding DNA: TGTGCCAGTGGGAGGGTTCAGGATGGCTACACCTTC. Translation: CASGRVQDGYTF.

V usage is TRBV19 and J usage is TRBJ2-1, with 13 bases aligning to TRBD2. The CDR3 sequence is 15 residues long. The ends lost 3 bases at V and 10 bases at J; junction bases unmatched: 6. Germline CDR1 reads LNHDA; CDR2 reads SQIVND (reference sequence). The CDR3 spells CASSIALAGGREQFF. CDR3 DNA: TGTGCCAGTAGTATTGCACTAGCGGGGGGGCGAGAGCAGTTCTTC.

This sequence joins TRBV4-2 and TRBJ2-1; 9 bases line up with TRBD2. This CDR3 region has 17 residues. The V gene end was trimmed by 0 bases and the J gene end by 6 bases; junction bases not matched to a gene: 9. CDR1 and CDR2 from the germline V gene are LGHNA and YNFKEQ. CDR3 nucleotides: TGTGCCAGCAGCCAAGATCTAGGGCTAGCGGGATTCAATGAGCAGTTCTTC. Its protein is CASSQDLGLAGFNEQFF.

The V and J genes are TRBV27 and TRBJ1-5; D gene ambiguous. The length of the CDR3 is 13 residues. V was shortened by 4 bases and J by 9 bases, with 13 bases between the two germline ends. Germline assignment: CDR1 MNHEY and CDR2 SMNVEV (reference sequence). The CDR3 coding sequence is TGTGCCAGCAGTTACGGGGTGGCGGGGCCCCAGCATTTT. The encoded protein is CASSYGVAGPQHF.

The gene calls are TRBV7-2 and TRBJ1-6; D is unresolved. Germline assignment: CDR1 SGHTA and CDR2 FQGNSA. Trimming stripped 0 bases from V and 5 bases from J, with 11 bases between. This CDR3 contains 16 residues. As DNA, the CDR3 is TGTGCCAGCAGCTTAGCGATGCCAGGTCATAATTCACCCCTCCACTTT. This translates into CASSLAMPGHNSPLHF.

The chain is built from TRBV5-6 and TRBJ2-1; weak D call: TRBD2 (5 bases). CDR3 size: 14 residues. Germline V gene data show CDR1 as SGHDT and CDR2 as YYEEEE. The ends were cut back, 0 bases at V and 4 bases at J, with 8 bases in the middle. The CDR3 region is CASSLGGLYNEQFF. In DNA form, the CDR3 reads TGTGCCAGCAGCTTGGGCGGACTTTACAATGAGCAGTTCTTC.

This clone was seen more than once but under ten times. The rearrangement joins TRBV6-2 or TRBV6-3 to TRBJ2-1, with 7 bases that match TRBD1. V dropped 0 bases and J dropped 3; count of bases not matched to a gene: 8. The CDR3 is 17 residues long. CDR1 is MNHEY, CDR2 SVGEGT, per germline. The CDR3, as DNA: TGTGCCAGCAGTTACTCGGCCCCCCAGGGGGTCTACAATGAGCAGTTCTTC. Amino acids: CASSYSAPQGVYNEQFF.

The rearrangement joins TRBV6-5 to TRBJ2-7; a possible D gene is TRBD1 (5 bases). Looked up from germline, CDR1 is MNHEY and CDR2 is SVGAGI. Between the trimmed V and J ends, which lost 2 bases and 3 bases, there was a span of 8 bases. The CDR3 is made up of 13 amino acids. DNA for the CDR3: TGTGCCAGCAGTTACCGGACAATCTACGAGCAGTACTTC. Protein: CASSYRTIYEQYF.

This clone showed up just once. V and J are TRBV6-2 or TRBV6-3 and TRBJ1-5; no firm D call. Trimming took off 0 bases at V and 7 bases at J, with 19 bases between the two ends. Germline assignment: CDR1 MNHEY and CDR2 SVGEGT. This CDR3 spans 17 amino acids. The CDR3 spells CASSYSVVQSQYQPQHF. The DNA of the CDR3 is TGTGCCAGCAGTTACTCTGTGGTGCAATCCCAGTACCAGCCCCAGCATTTT.

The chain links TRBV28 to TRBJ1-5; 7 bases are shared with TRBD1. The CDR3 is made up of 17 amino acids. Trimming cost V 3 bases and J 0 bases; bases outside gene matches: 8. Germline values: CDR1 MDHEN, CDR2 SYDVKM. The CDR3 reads CASSFTGTVYSNQPQHF. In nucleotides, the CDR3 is TGTGCCAGCAGTTTTACCGGGACAGTTTATAGCAATCAGCCCCAGCATTTT.

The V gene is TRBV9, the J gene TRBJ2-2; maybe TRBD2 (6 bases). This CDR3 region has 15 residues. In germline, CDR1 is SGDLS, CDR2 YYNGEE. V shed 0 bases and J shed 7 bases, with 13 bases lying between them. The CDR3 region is CASSVASSSVGELFF. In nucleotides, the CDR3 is TGTGCCAGCAGCGTAGCTTCCTCTAGCGTCGGGGAGCTGTTTTTT.

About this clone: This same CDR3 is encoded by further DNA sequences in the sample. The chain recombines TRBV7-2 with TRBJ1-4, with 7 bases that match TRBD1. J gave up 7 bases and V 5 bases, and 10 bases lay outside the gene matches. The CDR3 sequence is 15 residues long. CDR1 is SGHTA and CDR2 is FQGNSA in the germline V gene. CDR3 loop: CASSATGPPGEKLFF. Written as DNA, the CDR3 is TGTGCCAGCAGCGCGACAGGGCCGCCGGGTGAAAAACTGTTTTTT.

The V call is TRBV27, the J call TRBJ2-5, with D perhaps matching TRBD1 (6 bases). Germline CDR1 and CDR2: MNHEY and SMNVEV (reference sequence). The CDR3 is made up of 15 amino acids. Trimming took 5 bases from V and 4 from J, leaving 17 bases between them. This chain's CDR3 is CASSHRAPFGETQYF. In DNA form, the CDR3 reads TGTGCCAGCAGTCACAGGGCCCCCTTTGGAGAGACCCAGTACTTC.

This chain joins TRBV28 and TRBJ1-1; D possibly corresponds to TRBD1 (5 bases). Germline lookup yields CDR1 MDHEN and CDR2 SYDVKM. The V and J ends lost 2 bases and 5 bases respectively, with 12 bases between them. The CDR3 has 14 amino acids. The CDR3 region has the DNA TGTGCCAGCAGTTTAGTCCGGGGGGGAACTGAAGCTTTCTTT. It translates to CASSLVRGGTEAFF.

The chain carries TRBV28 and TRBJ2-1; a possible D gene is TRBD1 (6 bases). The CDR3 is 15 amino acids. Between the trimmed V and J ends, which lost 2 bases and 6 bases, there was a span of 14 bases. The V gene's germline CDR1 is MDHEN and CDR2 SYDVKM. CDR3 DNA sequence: TGTGCCAGCAGTTTACCGTCACTAGGGGGCAATGAGCAGTTCTTC. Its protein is CASSLPSLGGNEQFF.

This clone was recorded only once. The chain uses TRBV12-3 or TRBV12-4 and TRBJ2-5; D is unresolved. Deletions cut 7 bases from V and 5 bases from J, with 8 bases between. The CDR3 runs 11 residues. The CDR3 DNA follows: TGTGCCAGCACTCGGCGGGAGACCCAGTACTTC. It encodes CASTRRETQYF.

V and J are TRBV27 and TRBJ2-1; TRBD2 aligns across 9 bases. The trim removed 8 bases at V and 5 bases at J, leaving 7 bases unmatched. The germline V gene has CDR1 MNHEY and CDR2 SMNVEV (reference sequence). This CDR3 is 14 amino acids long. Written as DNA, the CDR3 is TGTGCCAGCCGCCTTCGCGGGAGGGACAATGAGCAGTTCTTC. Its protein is CASRLRGRDNEQFF.

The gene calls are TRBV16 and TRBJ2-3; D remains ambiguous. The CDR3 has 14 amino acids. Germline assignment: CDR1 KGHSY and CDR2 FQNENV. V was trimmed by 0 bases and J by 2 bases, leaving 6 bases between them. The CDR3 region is CASSQSIATDTQYF. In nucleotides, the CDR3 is TGTGCCAGCAGCCAATCCATAGCCACAGATACGCAGTATTTT.

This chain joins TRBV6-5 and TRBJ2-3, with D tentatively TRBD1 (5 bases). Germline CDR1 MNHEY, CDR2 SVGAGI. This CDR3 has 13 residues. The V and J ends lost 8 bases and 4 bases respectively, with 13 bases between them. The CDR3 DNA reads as TGTGCCAGCGACCAGGCAGGGTCAGATACGCAGTATTTT. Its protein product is CASDQAGSDTQYF.

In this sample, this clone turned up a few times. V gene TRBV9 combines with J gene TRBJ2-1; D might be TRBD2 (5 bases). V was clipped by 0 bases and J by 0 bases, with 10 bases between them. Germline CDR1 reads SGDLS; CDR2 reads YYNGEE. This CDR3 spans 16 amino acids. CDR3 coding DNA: TGTGCCAGCAGCGTAGGGACTCTTAGCTCCTACAATGAGCAGTTCTTC. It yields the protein CASSVGTLSSYNEQFF.